This TCR beta chain is drawn from a study of cytomegalovirus exposure and HLA in healthy donors. Points on this clone: In the same sample, other DNA sequences code for this CDR3.

V dropped 3 bases and J dropped 2; count of bases not matched to a gene: 4. Germline V gene sequence: CDR1 SGHRS, CDR2 YFSETQ. The CDR3 runs 14 residues. TCRdb's table, derived via immunoSEQ multiplex PCR, lists solely in-frame clones and lacks some. The repertoire has hundreds of thousands of clones, more than 75% of them found once; the top ten carry 12%. The donors formed part of the approximately 120-subject validation cohort, distinct from the roughly 700-subject first cohort. The chain links TRBV5-1 to TRBJ1-2, with 7 nucleotides matching TRBD1. This clonotype was obtained from a man between 18 and 35 years old in good health and CMV-seropositive. Sequences were obtained from PBMCs. The CDR3 DNA reads TGCGCCAGCAGCTCGACAGGGTCGAACTATGGCTACACCTTC. As protein: CASSSTGSNYGYTF.